This is a list of T cell receptor beta chains from one sample in a study of OX40 agonist ivuxolimab in advanced cancers. Sequencing used immunoSEQ multiplex PCR; TCRdb keeps in-frame clones, though not all of them. The sample holds some 100,000 clones, roughly 92% seen once. The sequences come from CD4+ or CD8+ T cells sorted from blood, collected in a trial of the OX40 agonist ivuxolimab. The receptors stem from an adult with an advanced solid tumor such as melanoma, head and neck, liver or kidney cancer. The CDR3 runs from the conserved cysteine through the conserved F or W. The D gene is left open where the match is weak. Only some rows state a clone size, as once, few, many or a class for expanded clones.

d_gene: NA
abundance: NA
v_gene: TRBV4-3
j_gene: TRBJ2-7
CDR3aa: CASSQDLGYEQYF
CDR3nt: TGCGCCAGCAGCCAAGATCTGGGCTACGAGCAGTACTTC

d_gene: NA
abundance: NA
v_gene: TRBV7-8
j_gene: TRBJ1-5
CDR3aa: CASSLGGAGQPQHF
CDR3nt: TGTGCCAGCAGCTTAGGGGGCGCGGGTCAGCCCCAGCATTTT

d_gene: TRBD1
abundance: NA
v_gene: TRBV27
j_gene: TRBJ1-2
CDR3aa: CASSFGTGEGGYTF
CDR3nt: TGTGCCAGCAGTTTTGGGACAGGGGAAGGTGGCTACACCTTC

d_gene: TRBD2
abundance: NA
v_gene: TRBV2
j_gene: TRBJ2-1
CDR3aa: CASGTSGAASYNEQFF
CDR3nt: TGTGCCAGCGGGACTAGCGGGGCCGCCTCCTACAATGAGCAGTTCTTC

d_gene: TRBD2
abundance: NA
v_gene: TRBV28
j_gene: TRBJ2-1
CDR3aa: CASRTTSGVYNEQFF
CDR3nt: TGTGCCAGCAGAACCACTAGCGGGGTTTACAATGAGCAGTTCTTC

d_gene: NA
abundance: NA
v_gene: TRBV6-5
j_gene: TRBJ1-1
CDR3aa: CASSYETLNTEAFF
CDR3nt: TGTGCCAGCAGTTACGAGACCTTGAACACTGAAGCTTTCTTT

d_gene: NA
abundance: NA
v_gene: TRBV5-1
j_gene: TRBJ2-1
CDR3aa: CASSSSESSYNEQFF
CDR3nt: TGCGCCAGCAGTTCTAGCGAGAGCTCCTACAATGAGCAGTTCTTC

d_gene: NA
abundance: NA
v_gene: TRBV12-5
j_gene: TRBJ2-7
CDR3aa: CASGTQDEQYF
CDR3nt: TGTGCTAGTGGTACCCAGGACGAGCAGTACTTC

d_gene: TRBD2
abundance: once
v_gene: TRBV7-6
j_gene: TRBJ2-5
CDR3aa: CASSLEGLAGGGETQYF
CDR3nt: TGTGCCAGCAGCTTAGAGGGACTAGCGGGGGGCGGTGAGACCCAGTACTTC

d_gene: NA
abundance: NA
v_gene: TRBV19
j_gene: TRBJ1-6
CDR3aa: CASRKQGRGSPLHF
CDR3nt: TGTGCCAGTAGGAAACAGGGACGAGGGTCACCCCTCCACTTT

d_gene: NA
abundance: NA
v_gene: TRBV11-2
j_gene: TRBJ1-5
CDR3aa: CASSLSSRDQPQHF
CDR3nt: TGTGCCAGCAGCTTGTCGTCACGCGATCAGCCCCAGCATTTT

d_gene: NA
abundance: NA
v_gene: TRBV6-1
j_gene: TRBJ1-2
CDR3aa: CASSEGHLNYGYTF
CDR3nt: TGTGCCAGCAGTGAAGGACACCTTAACTATGGCTACACCTTC

d_gene: NA
abundance: NA
v_gene: TRBV27
j_gene: TRBJ1-2
CDR3aa: CASSSQGIPIYGYTF
CDR3nt: TGTGCCAGCAGTTCTCAGGGTATACCTATCTATGGCTACACCTTC

d_gene: TRBD1
abundance: NA
v_gene: TRBV19
j_gene: TRBJ1-5
CDR3aa: CASSIPHGVPGQESNQPQHF
CDR3nt: TGTGCCAGTAGTATACCCCACGGGGTTCCGGGACAGGAGAGCAATCAGCCCCAGCATTTT

d_gene: NA
abundance: NA
v_gene: TRBV15
j_gene: TRBJ1-3
CDR3aa: CATSRSRESGNTIYF
CDR3nt: TGTGCCACCAGCAGATCTAGGGAATCTGGAAACACCATATATTTT

d_gene: NA
abundance: medium-sized
v_gene: TRBV5-6
j_gene: TRBJ1-1
CDR3aa: CASSYANTEAFF
CDR3nt: TGTGCCAGCAGCTACGCCAACACTGAAGCTTTCTTT

d_gene: NA
abundance: NA
v_gene: TRBV19
j_gene: TRBJ2-7
CDR3aa: CASSSGYFYEQYF
CDR3nt: TGTGCCAGTAGTTCAGGGTACTTCTACGAGCAGTACTTC

d_gene: NA
abundance: few
v_gene: TRBV19
j_gene: TRBJ2-2
CDR3aa: CASSATYTGELFF
CDR3nt: TGTGCCAGTAGTGCTACATACACCGGGGAGCTGTTTTTT

d_gene: NA
abundance: NA
v_gene: TRBV6-5
j_gene: TRBJ2-3
CDR3aa: CASSSTDTQYF
CDR3nt: TGTGCCAGCAGTTCTACAGATACGCAGTATTTT

d_gene: TRBD2
abundance: NA
v_gene: TRBV7-6
j_gene: TRBJ2-1
CDR3aa: CASSLAEPGTSGLAGDNEQFF
CDR3nt: TGTGCCAGCAGCTTAGCAGAGCCCGGGACTAGCGGACTCGCGGGCGACAATGAGCAGTTCTTC

d_gene: NA
abundance: NA
v_gene: TRBV18
j_gene: TRBJ2-5
CDR3aa: CASSPWGQETQYF
CDR3nt: TGTGCCAGCTCACCGTGGGGCCAAGAGACCCAGTACTTC

d_gene: TRBD2
abundance: NA
v_gene: TRBV6-5
j_gene: TRBJ2-3
CDR3aa: CASSPGLAVTDTQYF
CDR3nt: TGTGCCAGCAGCCCGGGACTAGCGGTCACAGATACGCAGTATTTT

d_gene: TRBD2
abundance: NA
v_gene: TRBV2
j_gene: TRBJ2-1
CDR3aa: CASSEPPVGLAGGRNEQFF
CDR3nt: TGTGCCAGCAGTGAACCACCGGTGGGACTAGCGGGAGGTAGGAATGAGCAGTTCTTC

d_gene: TRBD2
abundance: NA
v_gene: TRBV9
j_gene: TRBJ2-7
CDR3aa: CASSVGPSGQSSYEQYF
CDR3nt: TGTGCCAGCAGCGTAGGTCCTAGCGGCCAGAGCTCCTACGAGCAGTACTTC

d_gene: NA
abundance: NA
v_gene: TRBV12-5
j_gene: TRBJ2-7
CDR3aa: CASGLPEQGDEQYF
CDR3nt: TGTGCTAGTGGCCTCCCGGAACAGGGAGACGAGCAGTACTTC

d_gene: TRBD1
abundance: NA
v_gene: TRBV7-6
j_gene: TRBJ2-5
CDR3aa: CASSLRFGTGQETQYF
CDR3nt: TGTGCCAGCAGCTTGAGGTTTGGGACAGGGCAAGAGACCCAGTACTTC

d_gene: NA
abundance: NA
v_gene: TRBV7-3
j_gene: TRBJ1-5
CDR3aa: CASSLGGGQPQHF
CDR3nt: TGTGCCAGCAGCTTAGGAGGGGGTCAGCCCCAGCATTTT

d_gene: TRBD1
abundance: NA
v_gene: TRBV2
j_gene: TRBJ2-1
CDR3aa: CASRRTGQPNYNEQFF
CDR3nt: TGTGCCAGCAGACGAACGGGACAGCCCAATTACAATGAGCAGTTCTTC

d_gene: NA
abundance: NA
v_gene: TRBV13
j_gene: TRBJ2-5
CDR3aa: CASSSVGGPKRETQYF
CDR3nt: TGTGCCAGCAGCTCGGTGGGGGGGCCAAAACGGGAGACCCAGTACTTC

d_gene: NA
abundance: NA
v_gene: TRBV6-5
j_gene: TRBJ1-1
CDR3aa: CASSYGGGNTEAFF
CDR3nt: TGTGCCAGCAGTTACGGCGGGGGGAACACTGAAGCTTTCTTT

d_gene: NA
abundance: NA
v_gene: TRBV6-4
j_gene: TRBJ2-5
CDR3aa: CASSDSAGLPQETQYF
CDR3nt: TGTGCCAGCAGTGACTCGGCGGGCCTTCCCCAAGAGACCCAGTACTTC

d_gene: NA
abundance: NA
v_gene: TRBV18
j_gene: TRBJ1-1
CDR3aa: CASSPPPNTEAFF
CDR3nt: TGTGCCAGCTCACCACCGCCGAACACTGAAGCTTTCTTT

d_gene: TRBD2
abundance: NA
v_gene: TRBV2
j_gene: TRBJ2-7
CDR3aa: CASSEGLAGGEQYF
CDR3nt: TGTGCCAGCAGTGAAGGGCTAGCGGGAGGCGAGCAGTACTTC

d_gene: TRBD2
abundance: NA
v_gene: TRBV19
j_gene: TRBJ2-4
CDR3aa: CASIDPYRGLAGGPPNF
CDR3nt: TGTGCCAGTATCGACCCGTACCGCGGACTAGCGGGGGGGCCTCCGAACTTC

d_gene: NA
abundance: NA
v_gene: TRBV6-6
j_gene: TRBJ1-4
CDR3aa: CASSTDEKLFF
CDR3nt: TGTGCCAGCAGTACCGATGAAAAACTGTTTTTT

d_gene: TRBD1
abundance: NA
v_gene: TRBV28
j_gene: TRBJ1-5
CDR3aa: CATLDRGLSNQPQHF
CDR3nt: TGTGCCACTTTGGACAGGGGGCTCAGCAATCAGCCCCAGCATTTT

d_gene: NA
abundance: NA
v_gene: TRBV28
j_gene: TRBJ2-1
CDR3aa: CASTRGRLSNEQFF
CDR3nt: TGTGCCAGCACCCGAGGGAGATTGAGCAATGAGCAGTTCTTC

d_gene: NA
abundance: NA
v_gene: TRBV6-6
j_gene: TRBJ2-3
CDR3aa: CASRTPSNTDTQYF
CDR3nt: TGTGCCAGCAGAACCCCATCGAATACAGATACGCAGTATTTT

d_gene: NA
abundance: NA
v_gene: TRBV5-6
j_gene: TRBJ2-7
CDR3aa: CASSFNGYEQYF
CDR3nt: TGTGCCAGCAGCTTTAATGGCTACGAGCAGTACTTC

d_gene: NA
abundance: NA
v_gene: TRBV7-7
j_gene: TRBJ2-5
CDR3aa: CASSLRLQETQYF
CDR3nt: TGTGCCAGCAGCTTGAGACTGCAAGAGACCCAGTACTTC